Included here is one TCR beta chain sequence, with context. The antigen remains unidentified. V lost 7 bases and J lost 6; bases outside the gene matches: 8. The CDR3 consists of 14 residues. The V gene's germline CDR1 is MRHNA and CDR2 SNTAGT. This sample was included in a study of T cell repertoires in cytomegalovirus infection. TCRdb reanalysed the reads using MiXCR and keeps one entry per CDR3 protein. Of 750,000 to 900,000 distinct CDR3 sequences in the sample, 25% to 30% were seen once. The V and J genes are TRBV6-4 and TRBJ2-1; 8 bases align to TRBD2. This sequence originates from a human donor in good health (CMV status not recorded). Some clones in this sample may be carry-over from other donors' samples. The source material was cultured CD8+ T cells from PBMCs, sampled from culture after CMV antigen stimulation. The CDR3 loop is CASMQRGFVNEQFF. The CDR3 DNA is TGTGCCAGCATGCAGCGGGGGTTCGTCAATGAGCAGTTCTTC.